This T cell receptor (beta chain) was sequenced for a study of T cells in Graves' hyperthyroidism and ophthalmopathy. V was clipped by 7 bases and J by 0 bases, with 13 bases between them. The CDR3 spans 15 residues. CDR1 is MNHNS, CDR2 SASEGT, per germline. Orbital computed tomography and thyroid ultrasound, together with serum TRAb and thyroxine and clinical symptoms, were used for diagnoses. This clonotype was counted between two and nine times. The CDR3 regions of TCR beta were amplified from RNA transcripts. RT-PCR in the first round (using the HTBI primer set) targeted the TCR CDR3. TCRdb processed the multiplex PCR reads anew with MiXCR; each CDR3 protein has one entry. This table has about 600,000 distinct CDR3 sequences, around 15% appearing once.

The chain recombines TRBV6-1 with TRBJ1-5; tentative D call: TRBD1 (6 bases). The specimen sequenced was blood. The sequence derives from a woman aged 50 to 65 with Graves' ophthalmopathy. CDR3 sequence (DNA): TGTGCCAGCACTTACCGGGGGCATAGCAATCAGCCCCAGCATTTT. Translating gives CASTYRGHSNQPQHF.